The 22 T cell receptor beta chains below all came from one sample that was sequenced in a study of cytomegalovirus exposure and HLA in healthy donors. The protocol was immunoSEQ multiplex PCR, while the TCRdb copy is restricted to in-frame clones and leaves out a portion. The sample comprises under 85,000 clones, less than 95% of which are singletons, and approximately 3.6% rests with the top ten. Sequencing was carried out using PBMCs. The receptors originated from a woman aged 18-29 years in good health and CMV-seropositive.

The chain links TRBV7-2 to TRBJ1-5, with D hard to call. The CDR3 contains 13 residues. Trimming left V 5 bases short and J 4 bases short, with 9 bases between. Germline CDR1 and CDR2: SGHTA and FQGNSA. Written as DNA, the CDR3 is TGTGCCAGCAGCCCGAGCTGGAATCAGCCCCAGCATTTT. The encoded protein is CASSPSWNQPQHF.

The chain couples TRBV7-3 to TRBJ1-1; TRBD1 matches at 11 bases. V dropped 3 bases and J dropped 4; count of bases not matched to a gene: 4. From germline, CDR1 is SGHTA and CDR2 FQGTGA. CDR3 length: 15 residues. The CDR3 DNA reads TGTGCCAGCAGCTTTTCAGGGACAGGGGGCACTGAAGCTTTCTTT. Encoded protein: CASSFSGTGGTEAFF.

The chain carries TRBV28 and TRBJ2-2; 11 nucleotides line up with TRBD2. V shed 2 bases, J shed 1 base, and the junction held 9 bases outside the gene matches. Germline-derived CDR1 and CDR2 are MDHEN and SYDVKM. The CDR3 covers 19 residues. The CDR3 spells CASSLRNLAGGMNTGELFF. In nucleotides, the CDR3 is TGTGCCAGCAGTTTACGTAACTTAGCGGGAGGGATGAACACCGGGGAGCTGTTTTTT.

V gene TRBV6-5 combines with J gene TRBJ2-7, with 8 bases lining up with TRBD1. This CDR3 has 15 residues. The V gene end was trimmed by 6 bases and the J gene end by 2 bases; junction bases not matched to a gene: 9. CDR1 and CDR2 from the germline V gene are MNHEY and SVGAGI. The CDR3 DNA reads TGTGCCAGCAGCACGGACAGGGTGGGAACCTACGAGCAGTACTTC. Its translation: CASSTDRVGTYEQYF.

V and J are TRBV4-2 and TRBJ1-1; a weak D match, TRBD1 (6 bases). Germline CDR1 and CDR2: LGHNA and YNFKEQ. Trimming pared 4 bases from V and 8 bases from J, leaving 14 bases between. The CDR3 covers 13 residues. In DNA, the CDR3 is TGTGCCAGCAGCCCCGTGACAGGTCCAGAAGCTTTCTTT. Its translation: CASSPVTGPEAFF.

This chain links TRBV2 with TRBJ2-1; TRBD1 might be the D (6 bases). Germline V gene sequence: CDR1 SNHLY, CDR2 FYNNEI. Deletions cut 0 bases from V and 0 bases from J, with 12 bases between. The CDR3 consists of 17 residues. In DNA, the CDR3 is TGTGCCAGCAGTGAAGCGACGAGGGGGAGCTCCTACAATGAGCAGTTCTTC. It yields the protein CASSEATRGSSYNEQFF.

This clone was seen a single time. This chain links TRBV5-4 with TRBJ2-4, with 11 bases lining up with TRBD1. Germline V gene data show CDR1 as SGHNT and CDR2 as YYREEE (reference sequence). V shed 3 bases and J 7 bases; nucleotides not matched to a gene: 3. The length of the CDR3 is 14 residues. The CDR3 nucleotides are TGTGCCAGCAGCTCCGGGGACAGGGGGAACATTCAGTACTTC. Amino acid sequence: CASSSGDRGNIQYF.

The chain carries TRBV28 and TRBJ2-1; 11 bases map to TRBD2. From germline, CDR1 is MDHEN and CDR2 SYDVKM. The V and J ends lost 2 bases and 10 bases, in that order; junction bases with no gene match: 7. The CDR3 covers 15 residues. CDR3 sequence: CASSLMGTSGPEQFF. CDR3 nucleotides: TGTGCCAGCAGTTTAATGGGGACTAGCGGTCCAGAGCAGTTCTTC.

The CDR3 DNA reads TGTGCCAGCAGTTCTTCCGGGATTTCGGATGAAAAACTGTTTTTT. It yields the protein CASSSSGISDEKLFF. V usage is TRBV27 and J usage is TRBJ1-4; D not resolved. There are 15 residues in the CDR3. Per the germline V gene, CDR1 is MNHEY and CDR2 is SMNVEV (reference sequence). The V end lost 4 bases, the J end lost 6 bases, and 15 bases lay between the germline ends.

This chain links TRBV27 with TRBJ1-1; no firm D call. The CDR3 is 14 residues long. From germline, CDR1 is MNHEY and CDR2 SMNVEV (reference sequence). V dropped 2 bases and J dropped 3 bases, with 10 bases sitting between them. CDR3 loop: CASSLTGLDTEAFF. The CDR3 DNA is TGTGCCAGCAGTTTAACGGGGTTGGACACTGAAGCTTTCTTT.

CDR3 DNA sequence: TGCAGCGTCGTCACAGGCCCGAGCTCCTACAATGAGCAGTTCTTC. The encoded protein is CSVVTGPSSYNEQFF. The chain recombines TRBV29-1 with TRBJ2-1; possibly TRBD1 for D (5 bases). The germline V gene has CDR1 SQVTM and CDR2 ANQGSEA. Trimming took 6 bases from V and 0 from J, leaving 15 bases between them. The CDR3 sequence is 15 residues long.

The CDR3 DNA reads as TGTGCCAGTAGTGCTAAACTAGCGGGGGGGCCGGTGGCCAAAAACATTCAGTACTTC. It encodes CASSAKLAGGPVAKNIQYF. V gene TRBV19 combines with J gene TRBJ2-4, with TRBD2 identical over 13 bases. The length of the CDR3 is 19 residues. Looked up from germline, CDR1 is LNHDA and CDR2 is SQIVND (reference sequence). V was pared by 5 bases and J by 1 base, with 11 bases of the junction left unmatched.

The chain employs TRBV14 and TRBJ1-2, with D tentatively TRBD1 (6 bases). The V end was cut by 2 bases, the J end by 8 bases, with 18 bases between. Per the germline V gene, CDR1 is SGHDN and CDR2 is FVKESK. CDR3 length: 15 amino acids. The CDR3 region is CASSQLTTGREGYTF. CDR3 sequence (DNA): TGTGCCAGCAGCCAACTCACGACAGGCCGGGAAGGCTACACCTTC.

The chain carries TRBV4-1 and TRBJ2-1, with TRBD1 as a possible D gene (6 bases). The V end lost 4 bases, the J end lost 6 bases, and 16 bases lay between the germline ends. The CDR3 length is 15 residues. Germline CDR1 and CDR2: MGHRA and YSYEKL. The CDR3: CASSPQQGEGNEQFF. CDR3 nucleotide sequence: TGCGCCAGCAGCCCTCAACAGGGCGAGGGCAATGAGCAGTTCTTC.

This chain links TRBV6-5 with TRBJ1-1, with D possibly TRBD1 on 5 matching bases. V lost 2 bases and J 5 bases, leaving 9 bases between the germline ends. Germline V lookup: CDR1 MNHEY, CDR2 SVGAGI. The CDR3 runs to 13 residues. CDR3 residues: CASSYPGGTEAFF. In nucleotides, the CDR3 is TGTGCCAGCAGTTACCCCGGGGGGACTGAAGCTTTCTTT.

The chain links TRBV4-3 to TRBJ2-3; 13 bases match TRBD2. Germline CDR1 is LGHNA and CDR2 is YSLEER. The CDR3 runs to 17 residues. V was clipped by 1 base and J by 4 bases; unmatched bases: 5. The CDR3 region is CASSQGRLAGGPDTQYF. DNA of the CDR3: TGCGCCAGCAGCCAAGGTCGACTAGCGGGAGGACCAGATACGCAGTATTTT.

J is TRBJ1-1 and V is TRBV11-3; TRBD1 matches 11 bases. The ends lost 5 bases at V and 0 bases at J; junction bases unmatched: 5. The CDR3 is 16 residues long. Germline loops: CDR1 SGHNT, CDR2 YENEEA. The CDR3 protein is CASSQGQGVMNTEAFF. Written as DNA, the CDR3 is TGTGCCAGCAGCCAGGGACAGGGGGTTATGAACACTGAAGCTTTCTTT.

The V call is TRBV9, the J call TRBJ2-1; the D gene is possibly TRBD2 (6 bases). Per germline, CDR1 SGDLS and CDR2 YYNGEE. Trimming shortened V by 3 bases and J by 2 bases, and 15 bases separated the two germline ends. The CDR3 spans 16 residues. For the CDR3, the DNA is TGTGCCAGCAGCGCGTCTGGCGGGGCGGCCTACAATGAGCAGTTCTTC. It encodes CASSASGGAAYNEQFF. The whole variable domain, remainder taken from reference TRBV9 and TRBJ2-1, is DSGVTQTPKHLITATGQRVTLRCSPRSGDLSVYWYQQSLDQGLQFLIQYYNGEERAKGNILERFSAQQFPDLHSELNLSSLELGDSALYFCASSASGGAAYNEQFFGPGTRLTVL.

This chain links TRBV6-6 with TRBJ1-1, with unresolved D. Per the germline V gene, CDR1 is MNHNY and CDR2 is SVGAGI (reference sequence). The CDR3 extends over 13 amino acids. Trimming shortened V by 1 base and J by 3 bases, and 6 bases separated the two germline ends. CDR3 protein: CASSYYPDTEAFF. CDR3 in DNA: TGTGCCAGCAGTTACTATCCCGACACTGAAGCTTTCTTT.

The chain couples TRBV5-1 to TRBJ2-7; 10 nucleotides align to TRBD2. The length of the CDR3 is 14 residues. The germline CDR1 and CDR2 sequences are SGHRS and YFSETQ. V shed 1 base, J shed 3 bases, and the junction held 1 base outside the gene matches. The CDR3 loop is CASSLTSGNYEQYF. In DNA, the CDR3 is TGCGCCAGCAGCTTGACTAGCGGGAACTACGAGCAGTACTTC.

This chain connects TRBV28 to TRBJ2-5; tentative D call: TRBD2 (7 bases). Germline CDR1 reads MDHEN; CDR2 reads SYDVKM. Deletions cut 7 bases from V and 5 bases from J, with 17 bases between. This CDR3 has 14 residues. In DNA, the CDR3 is TGTGCCAGCACCAAAGGGGGGGGCAGGGAGACCCAGTACTTC. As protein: CASTKGGGRETQYF.

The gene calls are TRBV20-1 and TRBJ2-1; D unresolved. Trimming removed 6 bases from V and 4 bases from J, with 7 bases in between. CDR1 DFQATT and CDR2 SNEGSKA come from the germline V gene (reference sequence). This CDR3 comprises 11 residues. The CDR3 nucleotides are TGCAGTGCCAGAATATACAATGAGCAGTTCTTC. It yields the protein CSARIYNEQFF.